This T cell receptor (beta chain) was profiled in a study of T cells in Graves' hyperthyroidism and ophthalmopathy. As for the study in general: Specimen type is peripheral blood, collected at initial diagnosis prior to any treatment.

A note on this clonotype: Its antigen remains unknown. This could be a read error, since a much larger clone is one nucleotide away.

The TCR beta CDR3 regions underwent amplification using RNA transcripts as the source. Primed by the HTBI set, a first-round RT-PCR was run on the TCR CDR3. TCRdb processed the multiplex PCR reads anew with MiXCR; each CDR3 protein has one entry. The repertoire holds under 800,000 distinct CDR3 sequences, with about 14% as singletons. Study results and limitations: Patients with ophthalmopathy were separated from those with stable hyperthyroidism by a 13 V-J model. The majority of expanded thyroid clonotypes above 0.001 also appeared in blood.

Over 18 months, lack of ophthalmopathy progression marked Graves' hyperthyroidism as stable. Germline values: CDR1 GTSNPN, CDR2 SVGIG (reference sequence). The length of the CDR3 is 11 residues. The V and J genes are TRBV30 and TRBJ1-1; no clear D gene. The sample was blood. This TCR was recovered from a woman younger than 30 with Graves' hyperthyroidism. CDR3 sequence (DNA): TGTGCCTGGAGATACGGCACTGGAGCTTTCTTT. Its translation: CAWRYGTGAFF. Full variable domain (rest looked up from reference TRBV30 and TRBJ1-1): SQTIHQWPATLVQPVGSPLSLECTVEGTSNPNLYWYRQAAGRGLQLLFYSVGIGQISSEVPQNLSASRPQDRQFILSSKKLLLSDSGFYLCAWRYGTGAFFGQGTRLTVV.